This T cell receptor (beta chain) was sequenced in a study of T cells in Graves' hyperthyroidism and ophthalmopathy. Among the patients, aged 18 to 65, hyperthyroidism was newly diagnosed and had lasted under 2 months. Germline V CDR1 and CDR2: MDHEN, SYDVKM. Deletions cut 1 base from V and 6 bases from J, with 4 bases between. The CDR3 extends over 12 amino acids. Amplification targeted TCR beta CDR3 regions from RNA transcripts. A first-round RT-PCR of the TCR CDR3 used the HTBI primer set. From the multiplex PCR reads, TCRdb called clonotypes with MiXCR, one entry per CDR3 protein. The sample records approximately 530,000 distinct CDR3 sequences, around 15% being singletons.

The sample was blood. The chain combines TRBV28 with TRBJ2-4; the D is unclear. The source is a woman under 30 with Graves' hyperthyroidism. CDR3 in amino acids: CASSLSINIQYF. The CDR3 DNA is TGTGCCAGCAGTTTATCCATAAACATTCAGTACTTC.